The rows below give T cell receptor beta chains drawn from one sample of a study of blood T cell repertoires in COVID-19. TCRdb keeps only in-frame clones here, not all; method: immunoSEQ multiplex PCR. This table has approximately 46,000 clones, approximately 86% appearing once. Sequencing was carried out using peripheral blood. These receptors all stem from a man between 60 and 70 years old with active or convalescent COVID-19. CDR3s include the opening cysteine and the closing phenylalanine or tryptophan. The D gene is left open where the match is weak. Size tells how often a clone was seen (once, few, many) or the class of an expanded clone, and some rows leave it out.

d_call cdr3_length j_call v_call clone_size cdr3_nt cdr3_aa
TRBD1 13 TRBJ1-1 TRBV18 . TGTGCCAGCTCACCAGGGACAGACACTGAAGCTTTCTTT CASSPGTDTEAFF
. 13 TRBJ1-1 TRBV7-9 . TGTGCCAGCGGAGCCCTGTTAAACACTGAAGCTTTCTTT CASGALLNTEAFF
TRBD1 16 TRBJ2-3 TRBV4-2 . TGTGCCAGCAGCAATCAGGGGGCTGAGAACACAGATACGCAGTATTTT CASSNQGAENTDTQYF
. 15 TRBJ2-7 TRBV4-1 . TGCGCCAGCAGCCAAGCAATTCCTGGAGGTCACGAGCAGTACTTC CASSQAIPGGHEQYF
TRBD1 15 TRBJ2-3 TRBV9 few TGTGCCAGCAGCCACCGGGACAGGGGGACAGATACGCAGTATTTT CASSHRDRGTDTQYF
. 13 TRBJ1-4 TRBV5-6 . TGTGCCAGCAGGGACAGCCGAAATGAAAAACTGTTTTTT CASRDSRNEKLFF
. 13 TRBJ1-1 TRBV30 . TGTGCCTCGGGCCGCGACATGAACACTGAAGCTTTCTTT CASGRDMNTEAFF
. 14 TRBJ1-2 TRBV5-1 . TGCGCCAGCAGCTTCGGAGACTCTAACTATGGCTACACCTTC CASSFGDSNYGYTF
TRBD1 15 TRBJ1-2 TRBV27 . TGTGCCAGCAGTCCTTGGGACAGGGACGCATATGGCTACACCTTC CASSPWDRDAYGYTF
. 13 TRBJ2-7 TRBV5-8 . TGTGCCAGCAGCCGACGAGGTTCGGACGAGCAGTACTTC CASSRRGSDEQYF
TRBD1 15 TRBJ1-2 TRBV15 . TGTGCCACCAGCCCGGGACAGGGAACCAACTATGGCTACACCTTC CATSPGQGTNYGYTF
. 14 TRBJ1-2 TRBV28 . TGTGCCAGCAGTTCGAGCGGTACTAACTATGGCTACACCTTC CASSSSGTNYGYTF
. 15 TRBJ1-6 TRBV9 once TGTGCCAGCAGCCCCCGGGGCTCCTATAATTCACCCCTCCACTTT CASSPRGSYNSPLHF
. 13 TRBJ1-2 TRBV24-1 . TGTGCCACCAGTCAGGGGTCAATGGTTGGCTACACCTTC CATSQGSMVGYTF
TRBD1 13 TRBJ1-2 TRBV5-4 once TGTGCCAGCAGCTATGACAGGGTGTCTGGCTACACCTTC CASSYDRVSGYTF
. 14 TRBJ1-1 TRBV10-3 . TGTGCCATCAGTGAAGGAGTCCGGAACACTGAAGCTTTCTTT CAISEGVRNTEAFF
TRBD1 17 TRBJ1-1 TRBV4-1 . TGCGCCAGCAGCCAAGAGGGTTGGGACAGGGGGAACACTGAAGCTTTCTTT CASSQEGWDRGNTEAFF
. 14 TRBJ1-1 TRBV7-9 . TGTGCCAGCAGTACGGAGGGGATGAACACTGAAGCTTTCTTT CASSTEGMNTEAFF
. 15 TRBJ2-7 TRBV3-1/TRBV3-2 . TGTGCCAGCAGCCAAGTAGGAGAGGTCTCCTACGAGCAGTACTTC CASSQVGEVSYEQYF
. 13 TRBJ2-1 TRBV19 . TGTGCCAGTAGTATAGGGAGGGAATATGAGCAGTTCTTC CASSIGREYEQFF
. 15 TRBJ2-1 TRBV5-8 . TGTGCCAGCAGGCCTACAGGTGGGGTGTTATGGGAGCAGTTCTTC CASRPTGGVLWEQFF
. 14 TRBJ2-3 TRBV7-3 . TGTGCCAGCAGCTCTCAGGGCCGGTCAGATACGCAGTATTTT CASSSQGRSDTQYF
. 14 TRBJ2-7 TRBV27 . TGTGCCAGCAGTTTGAAGGGGTTCTCCTACGAGCAGTACTTC CASSLKGFSYEQYF
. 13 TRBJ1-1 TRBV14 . TGTGCCAGCAGCCAAGATATGAACACTGAAGCTTTCTTT CASSQDMNTEAFF
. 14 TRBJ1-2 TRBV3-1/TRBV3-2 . TGTGCCAGCAGCCAAGAAGGACAGCTCTCTGGTGGCACCTTC CASSQEGQLSGGTF
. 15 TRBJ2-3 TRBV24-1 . TGTGCCACGTCAGCGACAGTTTCTTTCGCAGATACGCAGTATTTT CATSATVSFADTQYF
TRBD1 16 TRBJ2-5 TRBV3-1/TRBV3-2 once TGTGCCAGCAGCAAAGCCGGGACAGGGGAACAAGAGACCCAGTACTTC CASSKAGTGEQETQYF
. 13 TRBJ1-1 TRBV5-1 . TGCGCCAGCAGCGGAACAGGGACCGCTGAAGCTTTCTTT CASSGTGTAEAFF
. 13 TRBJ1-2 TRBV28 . TGTGCCAGCAGTTTACAGGGCTGGTATGGCTACACCTTC CASSLQGWYGYTF
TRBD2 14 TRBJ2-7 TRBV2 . TGTGCCAGCGTTAGCGGGGGGAGGCCCTACGAGCAGTACTTC CASVSGGRPYEQYF
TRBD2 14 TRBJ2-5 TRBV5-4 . TGTGCCAGCAGCCCCCCGGGGGGACAAGAGACCCAGTACTTC CASSPPGGQETQYF
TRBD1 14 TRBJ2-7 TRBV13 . TGTGCCAGCAGCCCGGACAGGGCATCCTACGAGCAGTACTTC CASSPDRASYEQYF
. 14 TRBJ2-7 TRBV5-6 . TGTGCCAGCAGCTTGGGGACTCCCGACTACGAGCAGTACTTC CASSLGTPDYEQYF
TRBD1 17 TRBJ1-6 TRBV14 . TGTGCCAGCAGCCAAAAACAGGGGGCGTCCTATAATTCACCCCTCCACTTT CASSQKQGASYNSPLHF
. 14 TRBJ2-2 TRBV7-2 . TGTGCCAGCAGCTTACCCCTCTACACCGGGGAGCTGTTTTTT CASSLPLYTGELFF
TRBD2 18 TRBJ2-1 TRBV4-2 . TGTGCCAGCAGCCAAGATCGAAGCGGGGGGGCGGAGGACAATGAGCAGTTCTTC CASSQDRSGGAEDNEQFF
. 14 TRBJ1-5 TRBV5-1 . TGCGCCAGCAGCTTGGGGCAGAAGAATCAGCCCCAGCATTTT CASSLGQKNQPQHF
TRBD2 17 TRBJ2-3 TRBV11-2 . TGTGCCAGCAGCTTAGAAGGCCGGGGGGGGCGTGGAGATACGCAGTATTTT CASSLEGRGGRGDTQYF
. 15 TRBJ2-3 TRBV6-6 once TGTGCCAGCAGTTACGGCTCGTTGGGCACAGATACGCAGTATTTT CASSYGSLGTDTQYF
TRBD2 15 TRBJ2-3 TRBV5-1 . TGCGCCAGCAGCTTGCGAGCGGGGGGCACAGATACGCAGTATTTT CASSLRAGGTDTQYF
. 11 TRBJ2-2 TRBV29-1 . TGCAGCGTTGCGGACACCGGGGAGCTGTTTTTT CSVADTGELFF
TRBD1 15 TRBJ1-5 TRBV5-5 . TGTGCCAGCAGCTCCGGGACAGGTGTCAGTCAGCCCCAGCATTTT CASSSGTGVSQPQHF
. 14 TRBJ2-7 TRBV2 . TGTGCCAGCAGTGACGTCCGGGTCTCCTACGAGCAGTACTTC CASSDVRVSYEQYF
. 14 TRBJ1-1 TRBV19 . TGTGCCAGTAGTATAGGTCGAATGGCGGCTGAAGCTTTCTTT CASSIGRMAAEAFF
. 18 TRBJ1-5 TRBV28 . TGTGCCAGCAGTGACGGGCGGACATCATTTTATAGCAATCAGCCCCAGCATTTT CASSDGRTSFYSNQPQHF
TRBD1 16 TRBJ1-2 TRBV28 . TGTGCCAGCAGTTCCCCATTCGGGACAGGGGGCTATGGCTACACCTTC CASSSPFGTGGYGYTF
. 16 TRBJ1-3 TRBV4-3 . TGCGCCAGCAGCCAAGAAAGAACAGGGATGGGAGACACCATATATTTT CASSQERTGMGDTIYF
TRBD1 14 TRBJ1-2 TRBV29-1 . TGCAGCGTTGGGCGACAGGGACCCGACTATGGCTACACCTTC CSVGRQGPDYGYTF
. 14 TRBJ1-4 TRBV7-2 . TGTGCCAGCAGCGCAAAGCAGGGGAATGAAAAACTGTTTTTT CASSAKQGNEKLFF
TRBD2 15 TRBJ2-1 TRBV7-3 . TGTGCCAGCAGCTTCGGACTAGCGGGGGGCTATGAGCAGTTCTTC CASSFGLAGGYEQFF
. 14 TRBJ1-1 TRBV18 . TGTGCCAGCTCGTGGAGACCGCTGAACACTGAAGCTTTCTTT CASSWRPLNTEAFF
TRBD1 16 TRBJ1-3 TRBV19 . TGTGCCAGTAGAGCCGGGACAGACCTAGCTGGAAACACCATATATTTT CASRAGTDLAGNTIYF